Shown below are 11 T cell receptor beta chains from a single sample sequenced in a study of identical twins (dated by TCRdb to 2016 to 2017). The library was built by means of 5' RACE. The sample was run on an Illumina HiSeq 2000. TCRdb itself trimmed the public reads at Q25 with fastp, ran MiXCR and retained productive beta chains. Rows are combined by CDR3 protein, so each entry shows the most common genes and DNA. In this sample the table shows 1.5 million to 2 million distinct CDR3 sequences, about 31% of which occur a single time. The ten largest clones add up to less than 0.35% of the sample. The sample consisted of cord blood. These receptors were taken from a newborn girl in good health.

The chain is built from TRBV7-9 and TRBJ2-7; D is undetermined. CDR1 SEHNR and CDR2 FQNEAQ come from the germline V gene (reference sequence). CDR3 length equals 15 residues. The V and J ends lost 2 bases and 0 bases respectively, with 11 bases between them. The DNA of the CDR3 is TGTGCCAGCAGCTTACGGCCCTTAACCTCCTACGAGCAGTACTTC. Its protein is CASSLRPLTSYEQYF.

The chain couples TRBV24-1 to TRBJ1-5; no definite D call. Looked up from germline, CDR1 is KGHDR and CDR2 is SFDVKD. V was pared by 1 base and J by 9 bases, with 18 bases between. CDR3 length equals 16 residues. This CDR3 reads CATSDLHLGRDRPQHF. DNA of the CDR3: TGTGCCACCAGTGATTTACATTTGGGGAGGGATCGGCCCCAGCATTTT.

This chain uses TRBV27 with TRBJ2-5, with a possible D match to TRBD1 (6 bases). The J call may be faulty, since TRBJ2-7 better matches the DNA end. Germline loops: CDR1 MNHEY, CDR2 SMNVEV (reference sequence). The CDR3 length is 15 residues. Here the CDR3 reads CASSPPGHPTYEQYF. DNA for the CDR3: TGTGCCAGCAGTCCTCCGGGACACCCGACCTACGAGCAGTACTTC.

The rearrangement uses TRBV28 and TRBJ2-7; 9 bases map to TRBD2. Germline loops: CDR1 MDHEN, CDR2 SYDVKM. This CDR3 is built from 15 residues. J was trimmed by 4 bases and V by 7 bases; bases with no gene match: 11. This chain's CDR3 is CASKGVAGAPYEQYF. The DNA for the CDR3 is TGTGCCAGCAAGGGAGTAGCGGGAGCCCCTTACGAGCAGTACTTC.

In the case of this clonotype: One end of the junction does not line up with germline, which may come from a read error. V gene TRBV12-3 or TRBV12-4 combines with J gene TRBJ2-3; no reliable D call. The CDR3 is made up of 13 amino acids. The CDR3 spells CASSLATPDAQYF. Written as DNA, the CDR3 is TGTGCCAGCAGTTTAGCTACGCCAGATGCGCAGTATTTT.

This clonotype was counted a few times. The rearrangement uses TRBV20-1 and TRBJ1-2; the D is unclear. The ends were cut back, 3 bases at V and 5 bases at J, with 16 bases in the middle. Germline CDR1 DFQATT, CDR2 SNEGSKA (reference sequence). The CDR3 spans 14 residues. The CDR3 loop reads CSARTRLEWYGYTF. Here the CDR3 DNA reads TGCAGTGCTAGGACCCGGCTAGAATGGTATGGCTACACCTTC.

This clonotype was detected ten times or more. The CDR3 DNA is TGCGCCAGCAGCTTGGGACAGGGGGCGCGAGAGACCCAGTACTTC. Its translation: CASSLGQGARETQYF. The chain joins TRBV5-1 to TRBJ2-5, with 10 bases aligning to TRBD1. Losses at the gene ends were 0 bases for V and 4 bases for J; bases not matched to a gene: 3. CDR1 is SGHRS and CDR2 is YFSETQ in the germline V gene. This CDR3 is built from 15 residues.

This clonotype has a handful of counts. This chain connects TRBV20-1 to TRBJ2-1, with 8 nucleotides matching TRBD2. Germline CDR1 DFQATT, CDR2 SNEGSKA (reference sequence). V dropped 6 bases and J dropped 6; count of bases not matched to a gene: 13. The CDR3 covers 15 residues. DNA of the CDR3: TGCAGTGCCGTAATTGCGGGGGGCCGGGCCAATGAGCAGTTCTTC. Its protein product is CSAVIAGGRANEQFF.

V gene TRBV29-1 combines with J gene TRBJ2-1, with TRBD2 identical over 10 bases. Per germline, CDR1 SQVTM and CDR2 ANQGSEA. The CDR3 length is 15 residues. The V segment lost 2 bases and the J segment 10 bases; nucleotides outside the gene matches: 11. CDR3 sequence reads: CSVECLTSGENEQFF. The CDR3 coding sequence is TGCAGCGTTGAATGCTTAACTAGCGGGGAAAACGAGCAGTTCTTC.

This clonotype was seen only a few times. The V and J genes are TRBV9 and TRBJ2-7, with 14 bases aligning to TRBD2. This CDR3 region has 14 residues. From germline, CDR1 is SGDLS and CDR2 YYNGEE. V was clipped by 4 bases and J by 12 bases; unmatched bases: 9. CDR3 loop: CASSPGTSGSLRYF. CDR3 DNA sequence: TGTGCCAGCAGCCCGGGGACTAGCGGGAGTCTTCGGTACTTC.

The CDR3 spells CASRNTGLTDTQYF. The CDR3 coding sequence is TGTGCCAGCAGAAACACGGGACTGACCGATACGCAGTATTTT. The chain combines TRBV6-1 with TRBJ2-3, with D possibly TRBD2 on 6 matching bases. The CDR3 extends over 14 amino acids. The germline V gene encodes CDR1 MNHNS and CDR2 SASEGT. The V and J ends lost 6 bases and 6 bases respectively, with 16 bases between them.